Presented here are 8 T cell receptor beta chains from one specimen sequenced in a study of cytomegalovirus exposure and HLA in healthy donors. Primers for the PCR totalled 60 Vbeta and 13 Jbeta. Here immunoSEQ multiplex PCR was the method, and the copy in TCRdb shows in-frame clones only, minus some. Found here are approximately 150,000 clones, approximately 84% of them singletons; the top ten hold around 1.9%. What was sequenced was PBMCs. These TCRs come from a woman between 35 and 50 years old in good health and CMV-seronegative.

In this sample, this clone turned up a few times. The chain uses TRBV4-1 and TRBJ1-5; tentative D call: TRBD1 (6 bases). Deletions cut 1 base from V and 6 bases from J, with 16 bases between. The CDR3 sequence is 16 residues long. Germline loops: CDR1 MGHRA, CDR2 YSYEKL. This CDR3 is CASSQAEDWTAQPQHF. Written as DNA, the CDR3 is TGCGCCAGCAGCCAAGCGGAAGATTGGACAGCTCAGCCCCAGCATTTT.

The J gene is TRBJ2-1, the V gene TRBV6-5, with D hard to call. Between the trimmed V and J ends, which lost 0 bases and 1 base, there was a span of 7 bases. Germline CDR1 and CDR2: MNHEY and SVGAGI. The CDR3 consists of 15 residues. CDR3 loop: CASSYSASSYNEQFF. The CDR3 DNA reads as TGTGCCAGCAGTTACTCGGCTAGTTCCTACAATGAGCAGTTCTTC.

J is TRBJ2-3 and V is TRBV6-5; 11 bases align to TRBD2. J gave up 5 bases and V 0 bases, and 4 bases lay outside the gene matches. This CDR3 is built from 16 residues. The V gene's germline CDR1 is MNHEY and CDR2 SVGAGI. CDR3 amino acids: CASSYSLAGGGDTQYF. The CDR3 DNA sequence: TGTGCCAGCAGTTACTCGCTAGCGGGAGGAGGAGATACGCAGTATTTT.

The chain couples TRBV11-2 to TRBJ2-1, with a possible D match to TRBD2 (5 bases). The CDR3 is 15 amino acids. Germline V gene lookup returns CDR1 SGHAT and CDR2 FQNNGV. With 3 bases removed from V and 0 bases from J, the gap between germline ends came to 9 bases. The chain's CDR3 is CASSFRGSSYNEQFF. The DNA of the CDR3 is TGTGCCAGCAGCTTTAGAGGGAGCTCCTACAATGAGCAGTTCTTC.

The rearrangement joins TRBV27 to TRBJ2-5; the match to TRBD2 covers 8 bases. The J call may be in error: the DNA end matches TRBJ2-7 better. Germline V CDR1 and CDR2: MNHEY, SMNVEV (reference sequence). The CDR3 has 15 amino acids. CDR3 region: CASTSTGTRRYEQYF. CDR3 nucleotide sequence: TGTGCCAGTACCTCCACCGGGACTAGACGGTACGAGCAGTACTTC.

This chain connects TRBV25-1 to TRBJ2-1; 7 positions agree with TRBD2. V was pared by 3 bases and J by 5 bases, with 7 bases of the junction left unmatched. Germline CDR1 is MGHDK and CDR2 is SYGVNS. The CDR3 sequence is 15 residues long. The CDR3 region has the DNA TGTGCCAGCAGTGACATAGCGGGTCCGCACAATGAGCAGTTCTTC. Protein sequence: CASSDIAGPHNEQFF.

This chain connects TRBV25-1 to TRBJ1-6; TRBD1 matches 8 bases. V was pared by 1 base and J by 13 bases, with 12 bases of the junction left unmatched. Looked up from germline, CDR1 is MGHDK and CDR2 is SYGVNS. CDR3 length: 16 amino acids. CDR3 nucleotide sequence: TGTGCCAGCAGTGAATTTCGAGGACAGGGCGGTTCCCCCCTCCACTTT. Residues: CASSEFRGQGGSPLHF.

This chain links TRBV12-5 with TRBJ2-7, with TRBD1 identical over 7 bases. Germline trimming cut 1 base from V and 2 bases from J; bases unmatched to any gene: 8. This CDR3 is 16 amino acids long. The germline V gene has CDR1 LGHNT and CDR2 FRNRAP. The CDR3 nucleotides are TGTGCTAGTGGTTTGGAAGTCGGGACAGCCGCCTACGAGCAGTACTTC. Translation gives CASGLEVGTAAYEQYF. Full variable domain (outside the CDR3, taken from reference TRBV12-5 and TRBJ2-7): DARVTQTPRHKVTEMGQEVTMRCQPILGHNTVFWYRQTMMQGLELLAYFRNRAPLDDSGMPKDRFSAEMPDATLATLKIQPSEPRDSAVYFCASGLEVGTAAYEQYFGPGTRLTVT.